This T cell receptor (beta chain) was documented in a study of neurological immune-mediated disorders. Whole-study context: Within the group of some 35 multiple sclerosis patients, approximately 30 were relapsing-remitting, while 3 were secondary progressive.

The cDNA was produced through 5'RACE with 10-nucleotide random UMIs. From 15-18 subjects, over 160 million TCR-beta sequences were obtained in each sequencing run. From the 5' RACE reads, TCRdb called clonotypes with MiXCR, one entry per CDR3 protein. The sample carries about 87,000 distinct CDR3 sequences, around 3.6% recorded once. This clonotype occurred many times. J gave up 5 bases and V 3 bases, and 5 bases lay outside the gene matches. The CDR3 sequence is 14 residues long. Germline V gene sequence: CDR1 SGHRS, CDR2 YFSETQ. The chain couples TRBV5-1 to TRBJ2-5; TRBD1 matches 9 bases. Sequencing input: PBMCs. This clonotype was obtained from a woman between 50 and 59 years old with multiple sclerosis. CDR3 sequence (DNA): TGCGCCAGCAGCTCGGGACAGGGTGGGGAGACCCAGTACTTC. This gives the protein CASSSGQGGETQYF. Combining the CDR3 with reference TRBV5-1 and TRBJ2-5 gives the whole variable domain KAGVTQTPRYLIKTRGQQVTLSCSPISGHRSVSWYQQTPGQGLQFLFEYFSETQRNKGNFPGRFSGRQFSNSRSEMNVSTLELGDSALYLCASSSGQGGETQYFGPGTRLLVL.